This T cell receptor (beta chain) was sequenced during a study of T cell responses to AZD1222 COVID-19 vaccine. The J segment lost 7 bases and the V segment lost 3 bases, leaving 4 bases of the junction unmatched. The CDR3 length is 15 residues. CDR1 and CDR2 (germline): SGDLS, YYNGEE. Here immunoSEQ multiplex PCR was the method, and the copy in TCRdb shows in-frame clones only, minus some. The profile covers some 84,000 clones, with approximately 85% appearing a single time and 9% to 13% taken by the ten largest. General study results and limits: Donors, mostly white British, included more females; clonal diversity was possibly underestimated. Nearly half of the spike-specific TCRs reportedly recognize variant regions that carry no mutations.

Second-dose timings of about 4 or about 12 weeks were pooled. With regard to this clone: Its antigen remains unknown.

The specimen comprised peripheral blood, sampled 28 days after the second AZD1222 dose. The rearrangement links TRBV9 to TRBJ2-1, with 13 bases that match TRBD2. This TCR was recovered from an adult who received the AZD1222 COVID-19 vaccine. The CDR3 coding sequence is TGTGCCAGCAGCGGAGGACTAGCGGGGGATAATGAGCAGTTCTTC. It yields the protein CASSGGLAGDNEQFF.